This T cell receptor (beta chain) comes out of a study of Ad26.COV2.S vaccination and SARS-CoV-2 variants. The study, taken as a whole, reports: TCR breadth and depth estimates may have understated total T cell responses.

Assay: immunoSEQ multiplex PCR; the TCRdb copy retains only in-frame clones and omits some. The table records approximately 360,000 clones, 83% of them present only once. Treatment: over 15 received Ad26.COV2.S at low or high dose, single or two shots; about 5 received placebo; per-sample allocation not given. On day 63 after the first injection, vaccine and placebo recipients gave samples. CDR1 is MNHEY and CDR2 is SMNVEV in the germline V gene (reference sequence). The junction had 4 bases not matched to a gene; V was cut back by 6 bases and J by 8 bases. The CDR3 is made up of 12 amino acids. In this sample, this clone turned up a few times. The antigen is undetermined.

The clonotype was recovered from a person aged 18 to 65 who received the Ad26.COV2.S COVID-19 vaccine or a placebo. The input for sequencing was peripheral blood, taken in a trial of Ad26.COV2.S vaccine versus placebo. V and J are TRBV27 and TRBJ2-1; 7 bases fit TRBD1. CDR3 sequence reads: CASRGQPDEQFF. DNA of the CDR3: TGTGCCAGCAGGGGACAGCCCGATGAGCAGTTCTTC.